This passage covers 18 T cell receptor beta chains from one sample sequenced in a study of blood T cells in healthy people across ages. With a J-beta primer mix and a sample-barcoded 5' primer, a second PCR ran about 6 to 11 cycles. MiXCR, run by TCRdb on the 5' RACE reads, gives a single entry per CDR3 protein. The table records some 760,000 distinct CDR3 sequences, 25% of them present only once. These data also formed part of another study, on T cells of mothers and their children.

Sequenced: blood. These receptors were collected from a boy under 18 in good health.

Regarding this clonotype: A junction boundary mismatches the germline segment, possibly from a read error. In DNA form, the CDR3 reads TGTGCCAGCAGCCTGACACCGGGAGACATGAACACTAAAGCTTTCTTT. Translated: CASSLTPGDMNTKAFF. The chain recombines TRBV3-1 with TRBJ1-1; the D is unclear. This CDR3 spans 16 amino acids. Germline V gene lookup returns CDR1 LGHDT and CDR2 YNNKEL (reference sequence).

In its sample, this clonotype was seen a few times. This chain joins TRBV20-1 and TRBJ2-7, with 7 bases fitting TRBD1. J was trimmed by 1 base and V by 6 bases; bases with no gene match: 9. Germline assignment: CDR1 DFQATT and CDR2 SNEGSKA (reference sequence). This CDR3 comprises 14 residues. The CDR3 DNA follows: TGCAGTGCGGGGAGCACAGGGGCGTCCTACGAGCAGTACTTC. Protein product: CSAGSTGASYEQYF.

This clonotype was observed a handful of times. The V and J genes are TRBV11-2 and TRBJ2-7, with 7 bases lining up with TRBD1. V lost 11 bases, J lost 2 bases, and 9 bases stayed unmatched. Germline V gene lookup returns CDR1 SGHAT and CDR2 FQNNGV. CDR3 size: 13 residues. CDR3 coding DNA: TGTGCCGGTGGGACAGAGAAGCCCTACGAGCAGTACTTC. This codes for CAGGTEKPYEQYF.

This clonotype has only a few counts. The V gene is TRBV28, the J gene TRBJ2-7, with a tentative D call TRBD1 (5 bases). TRBJ2-1 matches the DNA end more closely, so the J call is doubtful. Germline V gene sequence: CDR1 MDHEN, CDR2 SYDVKM. This CDR3 comprises 14 residues. The CDR3 reads CASTNPLVGDEQFF. CDR3 bases: TGTGCCAGCACCAACCCACTCGTAGGGGATGAGCAGTTCTTC.

This clonotype was picked up a small number of times. The chain carries TRBV24-1 and TRBJ2-5; D call uncertain. The CDR3 covers 13 residues. The V and J ends lost 3 bases and 9 bases respectively, with 13 bases between them. CDR1 is KGHDR and CDR2 is SFDVKD in the germline V gene. The CDR3 nucleotides are TGTGCCACCAGTGATAACCTCTATTTTCCCCAGTACTTC. This translates into CATSDNLYFPQYF.

This rearrangement joins TRBV7-2 to TRBJ1-5; D might be TRBD1 (6 bases). Deletions cut 3 bases from V and 3 bases from J, with 12 bases between. Per the germline V gene, CDR1 is SGHTA and CDR2 is FQGNSA. This CDR3 has 15 amino acids. CDR3 in amino acids: CASSFGQRNNQPQHF. CDR3 nucleotide sequence: TGTGCCAGCAGCTTCGGACAGAGAAACAATCAGCCCCAGCATTTT.

A note on this clonotype: A junction end diverges from the germline sequence, so it may reflect a read error. V usage is TRBV24-1 and J usage is TRBJ2-1, with 7 bases that match TRBD2. The CDR3 has 14 residues. Germline V gives CDR1 KGHDR, CDR2 SFDVKD. CDR3 loop: CATSDLGGSHEQFF. The CDR3 region has the DNA TGTGCTACCAGTGATTTGGGAGGGAGTCATGAGCAGTTCTTC.

As to this clonotype: The junction shows a germline mismatch at one end, possibly a read error. The chain couples TRBV20-1 to TRBJ2-6, with D tentatively TRBD1 (5 bases). The CDR3 contains 13 residues. CDR1 DFQATT and CDR2 SNEGSKA come from the germline V gene (reference sequence). In DNA, the CDR3 is TGCAGTGCTAGCGTACCTGGGGCCAACATCCTGACTTTC. This gives the protein CSASVPGANILTF.

This clonotype was observed a handful of times. The chain couples TRBV18 to TRBJ2-5; D might be TRBD1 (5 bases). The CDR3 spans 17 residues. V was pared by 3 bases and J by 5 bases, with 22 bases between. Germline assignment: CDR1 KGHSH and CDR2 LQKENI. The CDR3 reads CASSPRTRQPPEETQYF. The CDR3 DNA is TGTGCCAGCTCACCCCGGACCCGACAGCCCCCGGAGGAGACCCAGTACTTC.

Here the CDR3 reads CASSYSRGRLGEQYF. Here the CDR3 DNA reads TGTGCCAGCAGTTACTCGAGGGGAAGGCTTGGCGAGCAGTACTTC. The gene calls are TRBV6-2 or TRBV6-3 and TRBJ2-7; D may match TRBD1 or TRBD2 (5 bases each). Deletions cut 0 bases from V and 6 bases from J, with 15 bases between. Germline CDR1 and CDR2: MNHEY and SVGEGT. This CDR3 has 15 amino acids.

The chain employs TRBV7-9 and TRBJ2-5, with D maybe TRBD1 (6 bases). From germline, CDR1 is SEHNR and CDR2 FQNEAQ (reference sequence). CDR3 length: 16 residues. The V gene lost 5 bases and the J gene lost 1 base, with 17 bases spanning the gap. The CDR3, as DNA: TGTGCCAGCAGCCTCCCCTTACAACAGGGCCAAGAGACCCAGTACTTC. Translation gives CASSLPLQQGQETQYF.

This clonotype has a handful of counts. The genes are TRBV27 and TRBJ1-1; D unclear. The CDR3 loop spans 13 amino acids. Trimming took 3 bases from V and 4 from J, leaving 9 bases between them. CDR1 and CDR2 from the germline V gene are MNHEY and SMNVEV (reference sequence). The CDR3 loop is CASSFSLTTEAFF. The DNA for the CDR3 is TGTGCCAGCAGTTTCAGTCTGACCACTGAAGCTTTCTTT.

On this clonotype: Germline is not matched at one junction end, which may reflect a read error. This chain uses TRBV5-4 with TRBJ1-1; D call uncertain. Per the germline V gene, CDR1 is SGHNT and CDR2 is YYREEE (reference sequence). The CDR3 sequence is 14 residues long. This chain's CDR3 is CASSVDIRNTEAFF. CDR3 bases: TGTGCCAGCAGCGTAGACATAAGGAACACTGAGGCTTTCTTT.

The V gene is TRBV12-3 or TRBV12-4, the J gene TRBJ2-1; 12 nucleotides align to TRBD2. The CDR3 loop spans 14 amino acids. The ends lost 3 bases at V and 9 bases at J; junction bases unmatched: 3. Here the CDR3 reads CASSFPTSGSEQFF. The CDR3 nucleotides read TGTGCCAGCAGTTTCCCGACTAGCGGGAGTGAGCAGTTCTTC.

This clonotype was detected only a few times. The genes are TRBV27 and TRBJ2-7; 7 bases map to TRBD1. The CDR3 has 14 residues. Per germline, CDR1 MNHEY and CDR2 SMNVEV (reference sequence). Trimming cost V 5 bases and J 3 bases; bases outside gene matches: 7. CDR3 nucleotides: TGTGCCAGCAGTCCGCAGGGGGTGGGCTACGAGCAGTACTTC. It specifies CASSPQGVGYEQYF.

V is TRBV10-3 and J is TRBJ2-7, with 7 positions matching TRBD2. The CDR3 length is 15 residues. The germline CDR1 and CDR2 sequences are ENHRY and SYGVKD. With V trimmed by 8 bases and J by 0 bases, 10 bases remained unmatched. The CDR3 region has the DNA TGTGCCATCCGCAATAGCGGGTCAAGCTCCTACGAGCAGTACTTC. It specifies CAIRNSGSSSYEQYF.

V is TRBV4-2 and J is TRBJ2-6; tentative D call: TRBD1 (6 bases). In germline, CDR1 is LGHNA, CDR2 YNFKEQ. V was trimmed by 5 bases and J by 1 base, leaving 12 bases between them. The CDR3 is 16 amino acids. The chain's CDR3 is CASSASQGSGANVLTF. DNA of the CDR3: TGTGCCAGCAGCGCAAGTCAGGGGTCTGGGGCCAACGTCCTGACTTTC.

The table lists this clonotype with a count of one. The CDR3 loop reads CASSPSGGGDTQYF. CDR3 DNA sequence: TGTGCCAGCAGCCCTAGCGGGGGAGGTGATACGCAGTATTTT. This rearrangement joins TRBV9 to TRBJ2-3; TRBD2 agrees at 10 bases. Germline assignment: CDR1 SGDLS and CDR2 YYNGEE. The CDR3 covers 14 residues. V gave up 4 bases and J gave up 6 bases; unmatched junction bases: 5.